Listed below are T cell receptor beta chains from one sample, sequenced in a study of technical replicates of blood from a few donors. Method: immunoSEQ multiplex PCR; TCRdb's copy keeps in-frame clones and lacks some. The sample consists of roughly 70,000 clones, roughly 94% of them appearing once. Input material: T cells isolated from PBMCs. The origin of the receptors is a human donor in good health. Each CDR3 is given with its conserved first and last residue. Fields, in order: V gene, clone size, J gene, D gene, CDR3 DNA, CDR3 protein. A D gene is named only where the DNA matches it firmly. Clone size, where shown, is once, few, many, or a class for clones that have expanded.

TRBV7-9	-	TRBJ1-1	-	TGTGCCAGCAGCCCCCTGCAGGGGACGACGATGAACACTGAAGCTTTCTTT	CASSPLQGTTMNTEAFF
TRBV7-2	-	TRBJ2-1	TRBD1	TGTGCCAGCAGCTCCACAGGGGCCTCCTACGATGAGCAGTTCTTC	CASSSTGASYDEQFF
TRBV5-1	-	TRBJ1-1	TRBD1	TGCGCCAGCAGCCGAACAGGGGACACTGAAGCTTTCTTT	CASSRTGDTEAFF
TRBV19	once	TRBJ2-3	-	TGTGCCAGTAAGACCGGGAATAGAGATACGCAGTATTTT	CASKTGNRDTQYF
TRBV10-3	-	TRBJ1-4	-	TGTGCCATCGGAAAAAGCGGTGAAAAACTGTTTTTT	CAIGKSGEKLFF
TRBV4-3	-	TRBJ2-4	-	TGCGCCAGCAGCCAAGATAAGTCAGGGAAGAAAAACATTCAGTACTTC	CASSQDKSGKKNIQYF
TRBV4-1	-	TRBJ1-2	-	TGCGCCAGCAGCCAAGGGTTCGGTGCTAACTATGGCTACACCTTC	CASSQGFGANYGYTF
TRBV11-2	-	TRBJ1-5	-	TGTGCCAGCAGCTCTAATAATCAGCCCCAGCATTTT	CASSSNNQPQHF
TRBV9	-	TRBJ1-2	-	TGTGCCAGCAGCGTAGGTCGACAGCTAGGAGGCTACACCTTC	CASSVGRQLGGYTF
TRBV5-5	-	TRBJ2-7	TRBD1	TGTGCCAGTTCCCAGACAGGGGTCTACGAGCAGTACTTC	CASSQTGVYEQYF
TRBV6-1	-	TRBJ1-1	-	TGTGCCAGCAGTGAATGGTACGGGGGAAGGGCTGAAGCTTTCTTT	CASSEWYGGRAEAFF
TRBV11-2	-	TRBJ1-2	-	TGTGCCAGCAGCTTAGCCCCGCCGGGGCGGGGTAACTATGGCTACACCTTC	CASSLAPPGRGNYGYTF
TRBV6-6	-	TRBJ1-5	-	TGTGCCAGCAGTTACGGACTGAATCAGCCCCAGCATTTT	CASSYGLNQPQHF
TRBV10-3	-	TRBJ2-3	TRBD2	TGTGCCGCCAGTAGTCCGGGACTAGTGAACACAGATACGCAGTATTTT	CAASSPGLVNTDTQYF
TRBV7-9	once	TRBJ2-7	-	TGTGCCAGCAGCCTAGGAGCCTCTACGTACGAGCAGTACTTC	CASSLGASTYEQYF